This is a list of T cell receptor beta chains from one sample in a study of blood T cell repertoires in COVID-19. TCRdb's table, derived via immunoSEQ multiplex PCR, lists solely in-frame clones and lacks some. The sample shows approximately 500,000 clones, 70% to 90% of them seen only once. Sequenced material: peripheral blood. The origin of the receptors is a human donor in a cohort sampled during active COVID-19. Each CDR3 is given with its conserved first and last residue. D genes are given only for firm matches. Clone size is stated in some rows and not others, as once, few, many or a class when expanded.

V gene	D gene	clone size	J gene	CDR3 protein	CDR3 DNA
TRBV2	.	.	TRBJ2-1	CASSEADIFRNEQFF	TGTGCCAGCAGTGAAGCGGATATTTTCAGGAATGAGCAGTTCTTC
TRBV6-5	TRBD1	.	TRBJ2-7	CASSYRGQGIYEQYF	TGTGCCAGCAGTTACAGAGGACAGGGCATATACGAGCAGTACTTC
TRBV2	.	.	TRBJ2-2	CASSDPGELFF	TGTGCCAGCAGTGATCCGGGGGAGCTGTTTTTT
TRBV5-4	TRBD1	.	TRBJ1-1	CASKITGGPTSSLGAFF	TGTGCCAGCAAAATAACAGGGGGGCCCACCTCTTCACTGGGAGCTTTCTTT
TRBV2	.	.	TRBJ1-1	CASTLTQGNTEAFF	TGTGCCAGCACCCTGACCCAGGGGAACACTGAAGCTTTCTTT
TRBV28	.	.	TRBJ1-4	CASNIRGEGEKLFF	TGTGCCAGCAACATTAGAGGGGAGGGTGAAAAACTGTTTTTT
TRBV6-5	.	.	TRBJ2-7	CASSYSRGGDEQYF	TGTGCCAGCAGTTACTCGAGGGGAGGCGACGAGCAGTACTTC
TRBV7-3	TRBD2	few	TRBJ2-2	CASSPVGLAGGELFF	TGTGCCAGCAGCCCCGTGGGACTAGCGGGAGGGGAGCTGTTTTTT
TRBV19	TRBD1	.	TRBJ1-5	CASSYYPGTGGSGNQPQHF	TGTGCCAGTAGCTATTATCCAGGGACAGGGGGCTCGGGCAATCAGCCCCAGCATTTT
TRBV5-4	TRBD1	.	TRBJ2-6	CASSSPRGQWFGANVLTF	TGTGCCAGCAGCTCCCCCAGGGGGCAGTGGTTTGGGGCCAACGTCCTGACTTTC
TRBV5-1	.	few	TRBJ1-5	CASSLGGQSNQPQHF	TGCGCCAGCAGCTTGGGGGGGCAGAGCAATCAGCCCCAGCATTTT
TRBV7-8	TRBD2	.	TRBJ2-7	CASSLERAGVSYEQYF	TGTGCCAGCAGCTTAGAGCGAGCGGGAGTGTCCTACGAGCAGTACTTC